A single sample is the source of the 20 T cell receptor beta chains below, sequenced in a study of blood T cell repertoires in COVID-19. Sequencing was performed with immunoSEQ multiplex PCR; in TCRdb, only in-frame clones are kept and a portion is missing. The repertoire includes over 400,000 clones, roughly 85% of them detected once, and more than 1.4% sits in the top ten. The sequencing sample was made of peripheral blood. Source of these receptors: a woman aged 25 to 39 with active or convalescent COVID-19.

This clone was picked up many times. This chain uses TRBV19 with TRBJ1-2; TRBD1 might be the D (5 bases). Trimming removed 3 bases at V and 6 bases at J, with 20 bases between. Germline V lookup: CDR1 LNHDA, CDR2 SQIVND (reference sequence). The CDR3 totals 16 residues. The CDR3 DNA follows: TGTGCCAGTAGTATCGTCTGGGAGGGGCCTATGGATGGCTACACCTTC. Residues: CASSIVWEGPMDGYTF.

DNA of the CDR3: TGTGCCAGTAGTGTCGGATCAGGGAAGACTAATGAAAAACTGTTTTTT. Its translation is CASSVGSGKTNEKLFF. V and J are TRBV19 and TRBJ1-4, with D possibly matching TRBD1 (5 bases). The CDR3 has 16 amino acids. Trimming shortened V by 5 bases and J by 2 bases, and 15 bases separated the two germline ends. Germline values: CDR1 LNHDA, CDR2 SQIVND (reference sequence).

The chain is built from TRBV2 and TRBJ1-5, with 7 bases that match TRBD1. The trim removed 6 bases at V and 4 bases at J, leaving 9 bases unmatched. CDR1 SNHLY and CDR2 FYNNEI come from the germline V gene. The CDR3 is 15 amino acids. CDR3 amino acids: CASREGAGLNQPQHF. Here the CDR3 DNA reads TGTGCCAGCAGGGAGGGGGCAGGGCTAAATCAGCCCCAGCATTTT. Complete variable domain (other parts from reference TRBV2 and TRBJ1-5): EPEVTQTPSHQVTQMGQEVILRCVPISNHLYFYWYRQILGQKVEFLVSFYNNEISEKSEIFDDQFSVERPDGSNFTLKIRSTKLEDSAMYFCASREGAGLNQPQHFGDGTRLSIL.

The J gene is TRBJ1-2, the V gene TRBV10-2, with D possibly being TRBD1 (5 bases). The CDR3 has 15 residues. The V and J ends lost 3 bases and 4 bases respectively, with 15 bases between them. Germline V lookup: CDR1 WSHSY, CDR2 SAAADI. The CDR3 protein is CASSDPSKGFYGYTF. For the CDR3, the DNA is TGCGCCAGCAGTGATCCTTCGAAGGGGTTCTATGGCTACACCTTC.

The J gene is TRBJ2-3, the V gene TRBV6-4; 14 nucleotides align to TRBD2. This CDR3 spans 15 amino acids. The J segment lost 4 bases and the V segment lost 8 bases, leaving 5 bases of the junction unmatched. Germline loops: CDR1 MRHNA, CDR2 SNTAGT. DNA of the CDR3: TGTGCCAGCCCAGGGACTAGCGGGGGCTCAGATACGCAGTATTTT. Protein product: CASPGTSGGSDTQYF.

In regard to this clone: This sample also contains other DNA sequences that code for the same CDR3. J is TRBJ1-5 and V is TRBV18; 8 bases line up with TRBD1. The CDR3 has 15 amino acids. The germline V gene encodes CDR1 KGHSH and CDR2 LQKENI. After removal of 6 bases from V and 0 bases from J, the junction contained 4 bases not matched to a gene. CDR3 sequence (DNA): TGTGCCAGCTCCCCGGACAGGGTTAGCAATCAGCCCCAGCATTTT. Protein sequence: CASSPDRVSNQPQHF.

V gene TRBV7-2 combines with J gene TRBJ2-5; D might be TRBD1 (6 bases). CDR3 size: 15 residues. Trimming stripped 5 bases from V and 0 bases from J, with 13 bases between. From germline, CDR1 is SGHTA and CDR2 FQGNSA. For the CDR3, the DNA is TGTGCCAGCAGCGCACAGACAGGCTACCAAGAGACCCAGTACTTC. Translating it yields CASSAQTGYQETQYF.

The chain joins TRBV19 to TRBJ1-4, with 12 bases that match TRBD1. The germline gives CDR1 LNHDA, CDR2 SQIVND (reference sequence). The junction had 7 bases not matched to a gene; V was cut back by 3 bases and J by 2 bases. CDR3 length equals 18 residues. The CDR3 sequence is CASSMGFGTGGTNEKLFF. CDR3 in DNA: TGTGCCAGTAGTATGGGCTTCGGGACAGGGGGCACTAATGAAAAACTGTTTTTT.

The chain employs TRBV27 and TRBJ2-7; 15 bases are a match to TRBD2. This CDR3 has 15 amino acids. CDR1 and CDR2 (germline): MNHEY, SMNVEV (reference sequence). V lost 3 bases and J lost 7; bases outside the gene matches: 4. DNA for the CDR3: TGTGCCAGCAGTTTTTTGGGACTAGCGGGGGGTGAGCAGTACTTC. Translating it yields CASSFLGLAGGEQYF.

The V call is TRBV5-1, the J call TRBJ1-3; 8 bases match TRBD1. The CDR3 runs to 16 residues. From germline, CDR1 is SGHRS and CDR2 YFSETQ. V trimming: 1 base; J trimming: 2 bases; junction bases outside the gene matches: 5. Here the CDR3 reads CASSLQGASPGNTIYF. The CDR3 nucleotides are TGCGCCAGCAGCTTGCAGGGGGCATCCCCTGGAAACACCATATATTTT.

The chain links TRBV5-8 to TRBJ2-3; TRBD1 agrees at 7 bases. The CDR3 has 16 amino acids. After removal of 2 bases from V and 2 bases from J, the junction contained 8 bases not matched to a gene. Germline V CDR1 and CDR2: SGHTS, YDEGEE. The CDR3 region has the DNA TGTGCCAGCAGCTTCCGGGACAGTACAATCACAGATACGCAGTATTTT. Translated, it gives CASSFRDSTITDTQYF. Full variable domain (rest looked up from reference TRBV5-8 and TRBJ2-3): EAGVTQSPTHLIKTRGQQATLRCSPISGHTSVYWYQQALGLGLQFLLWYDEGEERNRGNFPPRFSGRQFPNYSSELNVNALELEDSALYLCASSFRDSTITDTQYFGPGTRLTVL.

Here the CDR3 reads CASSIGGDFNSPLHF. The CDR3 DNA sequence: TGTGCCAGTAGTATCGGCGGGGATTTCAATTCACCCCTCCACTTT. J is TRBJ1-6 and V is TRBV19; D is uncertain. Per germline, CDR1 LNHDA and CDR2 SQIVND (reference sequence). V lost 3 bases and J lost 7, with 13 bases in between. This CDR3 region has 15 residues.

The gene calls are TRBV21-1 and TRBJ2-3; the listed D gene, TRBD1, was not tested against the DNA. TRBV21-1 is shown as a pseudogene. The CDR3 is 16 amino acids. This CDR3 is CASSSRQAWSTDTQYF. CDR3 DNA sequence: TGTGCCAGCAGCTCCCGACAGGCCTGGAGCACAGATACGCAGTATTTT.

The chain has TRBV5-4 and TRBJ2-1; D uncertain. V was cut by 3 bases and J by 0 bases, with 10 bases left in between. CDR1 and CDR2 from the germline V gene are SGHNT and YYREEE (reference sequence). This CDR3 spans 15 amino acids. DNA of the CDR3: TGTGCCAGCAGCTCATATCCGAGCTCCTACAATGAGCAGTTCTTC. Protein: CASSSYPSSYNEQFF. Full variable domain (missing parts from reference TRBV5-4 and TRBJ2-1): ETGVTQSPTHLIKTRGQQVTLRCSSQSGHNTVSWYQQALGQGPQFIFQYYREEENGRGNFPPRFSGLQFPNYSSELNVNALELDDSALYLCASSSYPSSYNEQFFGPGTRLTVL.

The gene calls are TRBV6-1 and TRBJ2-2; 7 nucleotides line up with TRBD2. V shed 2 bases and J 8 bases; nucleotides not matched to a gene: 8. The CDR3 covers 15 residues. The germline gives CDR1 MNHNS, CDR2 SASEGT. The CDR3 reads CASSELAGEGGELFF. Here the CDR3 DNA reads TGTGCCAGCAGTGAATTGGCGGGAGAGGGTGGGGAGCTGTTTTTT.

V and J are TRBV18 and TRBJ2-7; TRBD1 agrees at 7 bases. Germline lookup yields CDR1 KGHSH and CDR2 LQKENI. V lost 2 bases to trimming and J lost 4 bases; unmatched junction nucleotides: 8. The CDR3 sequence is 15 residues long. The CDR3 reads CASSPLRTGGYEQYF. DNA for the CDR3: TGTGCCAGCTCACCATTGAGGACAGGCGGGTACGAGCAGTACTTC.

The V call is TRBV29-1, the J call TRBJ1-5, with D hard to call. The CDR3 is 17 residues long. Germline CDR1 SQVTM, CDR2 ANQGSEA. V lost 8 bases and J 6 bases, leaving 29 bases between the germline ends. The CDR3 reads CSQSLEANRGSCQPQHF. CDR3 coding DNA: TGCAGCCAGTCTTTGGAGGCAAATCGGGGTAGTTGTCAGCCCCAGCATTTT.

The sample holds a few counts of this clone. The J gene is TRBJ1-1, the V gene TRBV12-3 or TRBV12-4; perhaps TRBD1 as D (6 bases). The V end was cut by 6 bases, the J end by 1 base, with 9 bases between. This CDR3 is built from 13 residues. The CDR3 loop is CASRKGQNTEAFF. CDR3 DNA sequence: TGTGCCAGCAGGAAGGGACAGAACACTGAAGCTTTCTTT.

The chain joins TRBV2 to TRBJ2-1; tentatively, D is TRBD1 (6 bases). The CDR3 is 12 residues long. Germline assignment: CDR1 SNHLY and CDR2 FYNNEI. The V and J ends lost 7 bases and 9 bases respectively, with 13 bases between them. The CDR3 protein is CASTRQDTEQFF. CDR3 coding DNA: TGTGCCAGCACTCGACAGGATACTGAGCAGTTCTTC.

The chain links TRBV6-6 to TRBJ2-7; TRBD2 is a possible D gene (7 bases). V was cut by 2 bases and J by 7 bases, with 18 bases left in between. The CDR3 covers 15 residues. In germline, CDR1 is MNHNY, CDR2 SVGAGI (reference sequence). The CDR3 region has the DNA TGTGCCAGCAGTTACCCAACACGGGGGGCTGGGGAGCAGTACTTC. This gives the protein CASSYPTRGAGEQYF.